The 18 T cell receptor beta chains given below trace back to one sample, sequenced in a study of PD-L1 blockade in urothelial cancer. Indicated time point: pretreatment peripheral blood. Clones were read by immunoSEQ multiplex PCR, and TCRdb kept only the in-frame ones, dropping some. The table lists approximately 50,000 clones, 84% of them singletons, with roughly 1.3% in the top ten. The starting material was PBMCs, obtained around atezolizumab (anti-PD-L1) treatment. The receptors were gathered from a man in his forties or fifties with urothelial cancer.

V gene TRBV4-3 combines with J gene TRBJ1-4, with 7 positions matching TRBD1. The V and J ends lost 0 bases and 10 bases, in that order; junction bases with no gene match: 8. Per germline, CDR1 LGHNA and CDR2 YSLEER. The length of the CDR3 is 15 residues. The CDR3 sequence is CASSQEGGGGGKLFF. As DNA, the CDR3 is TGCGCCAGCAGCCAAGAGGGTGGAGGGGGCGGAAAACTGTTTTTT.

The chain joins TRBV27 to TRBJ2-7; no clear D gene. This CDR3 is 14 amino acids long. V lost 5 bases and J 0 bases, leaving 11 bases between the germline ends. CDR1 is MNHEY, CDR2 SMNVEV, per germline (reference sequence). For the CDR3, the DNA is TGTGCCAGCAGTCCCCAGGTACTCTCCTACGAGCAGTACTTC. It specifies CASSPQVLSYEQYF.

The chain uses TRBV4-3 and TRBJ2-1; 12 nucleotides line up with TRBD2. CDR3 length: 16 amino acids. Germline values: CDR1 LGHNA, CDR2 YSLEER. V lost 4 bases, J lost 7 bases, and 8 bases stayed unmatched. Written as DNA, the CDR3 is TGCGCCAGCAGCCGCGTCCTAGCGGGAGGGAGGAATGAGCAGTTCTTC. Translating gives CASSRVLAGGRNEQFF.

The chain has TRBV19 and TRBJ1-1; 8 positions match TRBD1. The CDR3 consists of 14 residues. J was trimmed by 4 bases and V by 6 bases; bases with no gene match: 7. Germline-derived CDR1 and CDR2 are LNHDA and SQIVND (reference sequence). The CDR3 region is CASRPGQGGTEAFF. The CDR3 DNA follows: TGTGCCAGTAGACCCGGACAGGGAGGCACTGAAGCTTTCTTT.

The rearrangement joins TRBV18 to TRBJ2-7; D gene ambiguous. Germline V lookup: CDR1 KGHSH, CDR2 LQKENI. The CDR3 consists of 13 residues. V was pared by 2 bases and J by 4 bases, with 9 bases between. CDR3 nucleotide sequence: TGTGCCAGCTCACCAGGGCAGAATTACGAGCAGTACTTC. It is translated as CASSPGQNYEQYF.

The CDR3 here is CASASGTEAFF. The CDR3, as DNA: TGTGCCAGCGCCTCCGGGACAGAAGCTTTCTTT. This chain uses TRBV6-1 with TRBJ1-1, with a tentative D call TRBD1 (6 bases). CDR3 length: 11 residues. Germline-derived CDR1 and CDR2 are MNHNS and SASEGT. The V gene lost 8 bases and the J gene lost 8 bases, with 12 bases spanning the gap.

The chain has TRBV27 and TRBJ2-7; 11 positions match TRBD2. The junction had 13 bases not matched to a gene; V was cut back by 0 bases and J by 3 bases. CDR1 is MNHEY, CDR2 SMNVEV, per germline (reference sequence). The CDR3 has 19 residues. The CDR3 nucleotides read TGTGCCAGCAGTTTATCGAAGACTAGCGGGGTAGTACTAATCTACGAGCAGTACTTC. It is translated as CASSLSKTSGVVLIYEQYF.

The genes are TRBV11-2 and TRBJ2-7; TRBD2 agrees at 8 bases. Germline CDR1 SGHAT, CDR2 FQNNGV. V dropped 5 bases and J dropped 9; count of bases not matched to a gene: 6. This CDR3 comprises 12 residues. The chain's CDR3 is CASSPGGARQYF. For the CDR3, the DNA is TGTGCCAGCAGCCCGGGAGGGGCACGGCAGTACTTC.

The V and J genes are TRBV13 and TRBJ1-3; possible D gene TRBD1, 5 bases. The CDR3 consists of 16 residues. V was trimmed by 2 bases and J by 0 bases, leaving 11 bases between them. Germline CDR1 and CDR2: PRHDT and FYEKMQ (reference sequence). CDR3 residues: CASSLQGLSSGNTIYF. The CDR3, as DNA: TGTGCCAGCAGCTTACAGGGCCTTAGCTCTGGAAACACCATATATTTT.

Here the CDR3 reads CASNLHRDNNQPQHF. Here the CDR3 DNA reads TGTGCCAGCAACTTACACAGGGATAACAATCAGCCCCAGCATTTT. The genes are TRBV6-6 and TRBJ1-5; a weak D match, TRBD1 (6 bases). CDR1 and CDR2 (germline): MNHNY, SVGAGI (reference sequence). This CDR3 region has 15 residues. Trimming removed 7 bases from V and 3 bases from J, with 16 bases in between.

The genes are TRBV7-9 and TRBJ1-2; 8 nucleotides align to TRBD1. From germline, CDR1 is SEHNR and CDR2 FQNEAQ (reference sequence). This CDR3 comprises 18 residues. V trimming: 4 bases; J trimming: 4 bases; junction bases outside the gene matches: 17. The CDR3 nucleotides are TGTGCCAGCAGCTCTAGACCGCGACCGGGACAGGCTTTCTATGGCTACACCTTC. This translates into CASSSRPRPGQAFYGYTF.

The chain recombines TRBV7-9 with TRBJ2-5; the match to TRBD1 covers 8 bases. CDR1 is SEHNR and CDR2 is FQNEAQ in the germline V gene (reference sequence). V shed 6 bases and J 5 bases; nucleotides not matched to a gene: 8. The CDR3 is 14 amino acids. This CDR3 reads CASRLTGEGETQYF. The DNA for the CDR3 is TGTGCCAGCAGGTTGACAGGGGAAGGGGAGACCCAGTACTTC.

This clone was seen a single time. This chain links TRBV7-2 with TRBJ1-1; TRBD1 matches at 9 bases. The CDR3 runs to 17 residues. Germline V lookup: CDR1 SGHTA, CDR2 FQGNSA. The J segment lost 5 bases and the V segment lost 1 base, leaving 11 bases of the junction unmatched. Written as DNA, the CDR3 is TGTGCCAGCAGCTTAGTGGCCCCGGGACAGGGCGGTACTGAAGCTTTCTTT. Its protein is CASSLVAPGQGGTEAFF.

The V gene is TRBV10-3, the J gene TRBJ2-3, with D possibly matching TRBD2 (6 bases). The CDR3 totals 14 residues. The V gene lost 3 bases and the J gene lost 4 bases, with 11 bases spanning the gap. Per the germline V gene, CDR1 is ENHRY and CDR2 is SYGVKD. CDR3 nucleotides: TGTGCCATCAGTGACGGGAGTGTGGCAGATACGCAGTATTTT. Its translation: CAISDGSVADTQYF.

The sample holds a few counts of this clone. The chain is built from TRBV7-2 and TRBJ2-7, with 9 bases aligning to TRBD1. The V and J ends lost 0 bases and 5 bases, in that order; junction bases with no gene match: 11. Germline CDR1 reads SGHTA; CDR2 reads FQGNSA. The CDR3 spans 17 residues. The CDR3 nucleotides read TGTGCCAGCAGCTTAGCGGCCTCGGGACAGGGAATTAACGAGCAGTACTTC. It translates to CASSLAASGQGINEQYF.

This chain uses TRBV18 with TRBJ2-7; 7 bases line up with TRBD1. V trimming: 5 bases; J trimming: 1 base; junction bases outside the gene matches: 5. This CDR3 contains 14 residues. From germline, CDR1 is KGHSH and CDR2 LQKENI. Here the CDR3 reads CASSRTGASYEQYF. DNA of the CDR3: TGTGCCAGCTCAAGAACAGGGGCTTCCTACGAGCAGTACTTC.

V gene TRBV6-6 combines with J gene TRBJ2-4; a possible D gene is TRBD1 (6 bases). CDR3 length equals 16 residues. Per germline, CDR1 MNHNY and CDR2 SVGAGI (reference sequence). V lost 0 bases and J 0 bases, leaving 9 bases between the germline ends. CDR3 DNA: TGTGCCAGCAGTTACTCGAGGGGGAAAGCCAAAAACATTCAGTACTTC. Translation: CASSYSRGKAKNIQYF.

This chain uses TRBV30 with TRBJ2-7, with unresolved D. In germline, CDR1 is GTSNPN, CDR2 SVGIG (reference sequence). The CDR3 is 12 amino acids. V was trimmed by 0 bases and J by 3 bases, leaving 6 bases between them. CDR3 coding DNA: TGTGCCTGGAGTGTTGGCGGCTACGAGCAGTACTTC. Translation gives CAWSVGGYEQYF. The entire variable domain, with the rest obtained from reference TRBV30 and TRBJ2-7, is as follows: SQTIHQWPATLVQPVGSPLSLECTVEGTSNPNLYWYRQAAGRGLQLLFYSVGIGQISSEVPQNLSASRPQDRQFILSSKKLLLSDSGFYLCAWSVGGYEQYFGPGTRLTVT.